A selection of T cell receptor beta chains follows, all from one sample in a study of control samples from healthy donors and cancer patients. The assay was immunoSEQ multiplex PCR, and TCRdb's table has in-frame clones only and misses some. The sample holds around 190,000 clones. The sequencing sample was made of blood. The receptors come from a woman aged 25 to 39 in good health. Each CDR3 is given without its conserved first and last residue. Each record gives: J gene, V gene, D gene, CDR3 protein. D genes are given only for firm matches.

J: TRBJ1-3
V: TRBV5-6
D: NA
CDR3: ASSGQRSFGNTIY

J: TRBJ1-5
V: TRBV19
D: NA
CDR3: ASSIVSGVYSNQPQH

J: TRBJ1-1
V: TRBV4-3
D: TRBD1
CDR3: ASSQSQGALTTEAF

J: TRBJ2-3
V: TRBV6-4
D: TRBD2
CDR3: ASSRSSGETDTQY

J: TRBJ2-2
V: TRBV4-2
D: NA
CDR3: ASSHNSPPNTGELF

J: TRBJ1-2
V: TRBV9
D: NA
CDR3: ASSVATGYGYT

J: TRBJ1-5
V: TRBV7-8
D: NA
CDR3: ASSLMSGNQPQH

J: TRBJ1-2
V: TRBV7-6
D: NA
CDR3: ASTALEQTYGYT

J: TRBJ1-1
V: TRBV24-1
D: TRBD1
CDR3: ATSDPGQGGTEAF

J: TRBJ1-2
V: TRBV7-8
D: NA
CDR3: ASSPRPYGYT

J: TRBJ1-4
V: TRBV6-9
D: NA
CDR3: ASSYELNEKLF

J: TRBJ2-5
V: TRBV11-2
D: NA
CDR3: ASSLSRETQY

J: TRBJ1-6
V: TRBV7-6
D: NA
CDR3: ASSLSPGQGSPLH

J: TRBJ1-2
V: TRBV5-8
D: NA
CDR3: ASSLAGVAGEGYT

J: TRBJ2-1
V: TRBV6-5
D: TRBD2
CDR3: ASSLLAGGPGEQF

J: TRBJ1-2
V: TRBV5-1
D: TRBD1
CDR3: ASSLQGAEYGYT

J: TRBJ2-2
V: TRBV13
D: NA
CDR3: ASSPGSNTGELF

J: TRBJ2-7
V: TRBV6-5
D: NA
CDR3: ASSRGQVYEQY

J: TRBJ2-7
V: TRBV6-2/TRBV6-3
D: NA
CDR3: ASSSSTLTEQY

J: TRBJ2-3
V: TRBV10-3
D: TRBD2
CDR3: AISASGGALTDTQY

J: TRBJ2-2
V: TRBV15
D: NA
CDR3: ATSRGNTGELF

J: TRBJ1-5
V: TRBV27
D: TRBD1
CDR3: ASSLSWDRNNQPQH

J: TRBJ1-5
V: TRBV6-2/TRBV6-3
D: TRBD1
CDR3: ASSYNPGAGGTNQPQH

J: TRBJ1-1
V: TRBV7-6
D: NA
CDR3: ASSFSPERDTEAF

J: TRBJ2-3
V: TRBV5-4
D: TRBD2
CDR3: ASSSRRGGSDTQY

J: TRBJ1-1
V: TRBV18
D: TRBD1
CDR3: ASSPQALTGGRIAF